These T cell receptor beta chains were read from a single sample in a study of identical twins. Each CDR3 protein is one row after TCRdb ran MiXCR on the 5' RACE reads. The top ten clones hold over 4.5% of a sample with over 200,000 distinct CDR3 sequences, around a tenth of them seen once. Sequencing was performed on memory (CD45RO+) T cells sorted from blood. Receptors were obtained from a woman between 18 and 30 years old in good health. Each CDR3 is given with its conserved first and last residue. Fields, in order: CDR3 DNA, CDR3 protein, V gene, D gene, J gene, clone size. A D gene is named only where the DNA matches it firmly. Rows give clone size only sometimes, using once, few, many, or a class for an expanded clone.

CDR3nt: TGCAGTGCTAGAGACTTTGTGCTCAATGAGCAGTTCTTC; CDR3aa: CSARDFVLNEQFF; v_gene: TRBV20-1; d_gene: NA; j_gene: TRBJ2-1; abundance: few
CDR3nt: TGCAGTGCCCCCCAGGGCCAGGATGGCTACACCTTC; CDR3aa: CSAPQGQDGYTF; v_gene: TRBV20-1; d_gene: NA; j_gene: TRBJ1-2; abundance: NA
CDR3nt: TGTGCCAGCAGCAAAACAAGGATGGGGAGGAAAGAGACCCAGTACTTC; CDR3aa: CASSKTRMGRKETQYF; v_gene: TRBV7-9; d_gene: NA; j_gene: TRBJ2-5; abundance: many
CDR3nt: TGTGCCAGCAGTGTACTCGGGAGGACAGGGCCCTACGAGCAGTACTTC; CDR3aa: CASSVLGRTGPYEQYF; v_gene: TRBV27; d_gene: NA; j_gene: TRBJ2-7; abundance: few
CDR3nt: TGTGCCAGCAGTCACCACCGGGCGAACACTGAAGCTTTCTTT; CDR3aa: CASSHHRANTEAFF; v_gene: TRBV6-2/TRBV6-3; d_gene: NA; j_gene: TRBJ1-1; abundance: few
CDR3nt: TGTGCCAGCAGCTTATTTAGCCGGGAGCAGTTCTTC; CDR3aa: CASSLFSREQFF; v_gene: TRBV7-2; d_gene: NA; j_gene: TRBJ2-1; abundance: NA
CDR3nt: TGTGCCAGCAGCTTCCTACTGACAGGGGAAGAGCTGTTTTTT; CDR3aa: CASSFLLTGEELFF; v_gene: TRBV11-2; d_gene: TRBD1; j_gene: TRBJ2-2; abundance: few
CDR3nt: TGTGCCAGCAGCTTATCGTTCTCCAGTAACGAGCAGTACTTC; CDR3aa: CASSLSFSSNEQYF; v_gene: TRBV7-2; d_gene: NA; j_gene: TRBJ2-7; abundance: NA
CDR3nt: TGTGCCAGCCGTATACAGGGGGCTAACGAGCAGTACTTC; CDR3aa: CASRIQGANEQYF; v_gene: TRBV27; d_gene: TRBD1; j_gene: TRBJ2-7; abundance: NA
CDR3nt: TGCGCCAGCAGTTTGAGGTCTAGCGCGTACAATGAGCAGTTCTTC; CDR3aa: CASSLRSSAYNEQFF; v_gene: TRBV10-1; d_gene: NA; j_gene: TRBJ2-1; abundance: few
CDR3nt: TGTGCCAGCAGTGAAACAGGGGGGGAAAAACTGTTTTTT; CDR3aa: CASSETGGEKLFF; v_gene: TRBV6-1; d_gene: TRBD1; j_gene: TRBJ1-4; abundance: NA
CDR3nt: TGTGCCAGCAGCGCGGGGGGCAATCAGCCCCAGCATTTT; CDR3aa: CASSAGGNQPQHF; v_gene: TRBV7-2; d_gene: NA; j_gene: TRBJ1-5; abundance: few
CDR3nt: TGTGCCAGCAGCGTAGGGGTAACAGTCGAAGAGACCCAGTACTTC; CDR3aa: CASSVGVTVEETQYF; v_gene: TRBV9; d_gene: NA; j_gene: TRBJ2-5; abundance: few
CDR3nt: TGTGCCAGCAGCCGCCGGGTTCACACAGATACGCAGTATTTT; CDR3aa: CASSRRVHTDTQYF; v_gene: TRBV7-2; d_gene: NA; j_gene: TRBJ2-3; abundance: NA
CDR3nt: TGTGCCAGCAGCCAATGGGGTAACTCCTACGAGCAGTACTTC; CDR3aa: CASSQWGNSYEQYF; v_gene: TRBV3-1; d_gene: NA; j_gene: TRBJ2-7; abundance: NA
CDR3nt: TGCGCCAGCAGCCTCGACAGGGGGCCCGGGGCCAACGTCCTGACTTTC; CDR3aa: CASSLDRGPGANVLTF; v_gene: TRBV5-1; d_gene: TRBD1; j_gene: TRBJ2-6; abundance: NA
CDR3nt: TGTGCCAGCTCACCCAGATCCAGGGACTACGAGCAGTACTTC; CDR3aa: CASSPRSRDYEQYF; v_gene: TRBV18; d_gene: NA; j_gene: TRBJ2-7; abundance: NA
CDR3nt: TGTGCCAGCAGGGGGACAGGGTTGGACATTCAGTACTTC; CDR3aa: CASRGTGLDIQYF; v_gene: TRBV12-3/TRBV12-4; d_gene: TRBD1; j_gene: TRBJ2-4; abundance: many
CDR3nt: TGTGCCAGCAGCCGACTAGCTCCCTACAATGAGCAGTTCTTC; CDR3aa: CASSRLAPYNEQFF; v_gene: TRBV6-2/TRBV6-3; d_gene: TRBD2; j_gene: TRBJ2-1; abundance: few
CDR3nt: TGCAGTGCGGAAGCTAGCGGGCGTAGCTCCTACGAGCAGTACTTC; CDR3aa: CSAEASGRSSYEQYF; v_gene: TRBV20-1; d_gene: TRBD2; j_gene: TRBJ2-7; abundance: NA
CDR3nt: TGTGCCAGCAGCTTGGCTGGTCGGGGGGGCCGAGATACGCAGTATTTT; CDR3aa: CASSLAGRGGRDTQYF; v_gene: TRBV5-5; d_gene: TRBD2; j_gene: TRBJ2-3; abundance: NA
CDR3nt: TGTGCCAGCAGTTCCCCGGGTCTGGGCACTGAAGCTTTCTTT; CDR3aa: CASSSPGLGTEAFF; v_gene: TRBV27; d_gene: NA; j_gene: TRBJ1-1; abundance: few
CDR3nt: TGCAGTGCAACCCGGGACAGCAGCACAGATACGCAGTATTTT; CDR3aa: CSATRDSSTDTQYF; v_gene: TRBV20-1; d_gene: TRBD1; j_gene: TRBJ2-3; abundance: few
CDR3nt: TGTGCCAGCAGCGCGACAGTAAACCTAGACACCGGGGAGCTGTTTTTT; CDR3aa: CASSATVNLDTGELFF; v_gene: TRBV7-9; d_gene: NA; j_gene: TRBJ2-2; abundance: many
CDR3nt: TGCGCCAGCAGCTTGGATATGATCGGGGAGCTGTTTTTT; CDR3aa: CASSLDMIGELFF; v_gene: TRBV5-1; d_gene: NA; j_gene: TRBJ2-2; abundance: many
CDR3nt: TGTGCCACCAGCAGACACAACTCGGCAGCTTTCTTT; CDR3aa: CATSRHNSAAFF; v_gene: TRBV15; d_gene: NA; j_gene: TRBJ1-1; abundance: few
CDR3nt: TGTGCCAGTGCCAGAGGGAATGAGCAGTTCTTC; CDR3aa: CASARGNEQFF; v_gene: TRBV12-3/TRBV12-4; d_gene: NA; j_gene: TRBJ2-1; abundance: many
CDR3nt: TGTGCCAGCAGCCTGGGACTAGGATCCTACAATGAGCAGTTCTTC; CDR3aa: CASSLGLGSYNEQFF; v_gene: TRBV11-3; d_gene: TRBD2; j_gene: TRBJ2-1; abundance: NA
CDR3nt: TGTGCCAGCAGCCTGGGGGGGACAGGAGACAATGAGCAGTTCTTC; CDR3aa: CASSLGGTGDNEQFF; v_gene: TRBV12-3/TRBV12-4; d_gene: NA; j_gene: TRBJ2-1; abundance: NA
CDR3nt: TGTGCCAGCAGCGCACAGGGGGCCGTTGGAAACACCATATATTTT; CDR3aa: CASSAQGAVGNTIYF; v_gene: TRBV9; d_gene: TRBD1; j_gene: TRBJ1-3; abundance: many
CDR3nt: TGCAGTGCCCGAGACGGCTTTGGGTACGAGCAGTACTTC; CDR3aa: CSARDGFGYEQYF; v_gene: TRBV20-1; d_gene: NA; j_gene: TRBJ2-7; abundance: few
CDR3nt: TGTGCCAGCAGCCTCACCCGGGGGTTTCCCTACGAGCAGTACTTC; CDR3aa: CASSLTRGFPYEQYF; v_gene: TRBV3-1; d_gene: NA; j_gene: TRBJ2-7; abundance: NA
CDR3nt: TGTGCCAGCAGTTACCCCCCAGGGCGCCAAGCTTTCTTT; CDR3aa: CASSYPPGRQAFF; v_gene: TRBV6-5; d_gene: NA; j_gene: TRBJ1-1; abundance: many
CDR3nt: TGTGCCAGCAGCGTAGATGCCGGGGAGCTGTTTTTT; CDR3aa: CASSVDAGELFF; v_gene: TRBV9; d_gene: NA; j_gene: TRBJ2-2; abundance: many
CDR3nt: TGTGCCAGCAGTTATTGGGCAGACGTCAAATTTGGGCAGCCCCAGCATTTT; CDR3aa: CASSYWADVKFGQPQHF; v_gene: TRBV6-5; d_gene: NA; j_gene: TRBJ1-5; abundance: many
CDR3nt: TGCGCCAGCAGCTTGGTCATGAGCTCCTACGAGCAGTACTTC; CDR3aa: CASSLVMSSYEQYF; v_gene: TRBV5-1; d_gene: NA; j_gene: TRBJ2-7; abundance: NA
CDR3nt: TGCAGCGTTGCATCGGCAGGGTGGCATGGCTACACCTTC; CDR3aa: CSVASAGWHGYTF; v_gene: TRBV29-1; d_gene: NA; j_gene: TRBJ1-2; abundance: few
CDR3nt: TGTGCCAGCAGCTTACAAGCCTACAATGAGCAGTTCTTC; CDR3aa: CASSLQAYNEQFF; v_gene: TRBV11-3; d_gene: NA; j_gene: TRBJ2-1; abundance: NA
CDR3nt: TGTGCCAGCAGCTGGTACCGGGACAGGGAGCGTGGGGCCAACGTCCTGACTTTC; CDR3aa: CASSWYRDRERGANVLTF; v_gene: TRBV11-1; d_gene: TRBD1; j_gene: TRBJ2-6; abundance: NA
CDR3nt: TGCAGTGCTAGTCGGTACTCCTACGAGCAGTACTTC; CDR3aa: CSASRYSYEQYF; v_gene: TRBV20-1; d_gene: NA; j_gene: TRBJ2-7; abundance: few
CDR3nt: TGCAGTGCTAGAAGGGGCAGGTCGGACGAGCAGTACTTC; CDR3aa: CSARRGRSDEQYF; v_gene: TRBV20-1; d_gene: NA; j_gene: TRBJ2-7; abundance: NA
CDR3nt: TGTGCCAGCAGCAGCACAGGGGACGGCTCCTACGAGCAGTACTTC; CDR3aa: CASSSTGDGSYEQYF; v_gene: TRBV5-6; d_gene: TRBD1; j_gene: TRBJ2-7; abundance: few
CDR3nt: TGCGCCAGCAGCTTGAATTCTCCGGGGAGCGGTGAAGCTTTCTTT; CDR3aa: CASSLNSPGSGEAFF; v_gene: TRBV5-1; d_gene: NA; j_gene: TRBJ1-1; abundance: many
CDR3nt: TGTGCCAGCAGCGAGAGGGGACTAAGGGGCGAGCAGTACTTC; CDR3aa: CASSERGLRGEQYF; v_gene: TRBV7-9; d_gene: TRBD2; j_gene: TRBJ2-7; abundance: few
CDR3nt: TGTGCCAGCAGCTTCTTAGCGGGTTTTGCCAAAAACATTCAGTACTTC; CDR3aa: CASSFLAGFAKNIQYF; v_gene: TRBV7-2; d_gene: TRBD2; j_gene: TRBJ2-4; abundance: NA
CDR3nt: TGTGCCAGCAGCTCCGTCGGACAGGGGATTTGGCGCTACAATGAGCAGTTCTTC; CDR3aa: CASSSVGQGIWRYNEQFF; v_gene: TRBV11-2; d_gene: TRBD1; j_gene: TRBJ2-1; abundance: NA